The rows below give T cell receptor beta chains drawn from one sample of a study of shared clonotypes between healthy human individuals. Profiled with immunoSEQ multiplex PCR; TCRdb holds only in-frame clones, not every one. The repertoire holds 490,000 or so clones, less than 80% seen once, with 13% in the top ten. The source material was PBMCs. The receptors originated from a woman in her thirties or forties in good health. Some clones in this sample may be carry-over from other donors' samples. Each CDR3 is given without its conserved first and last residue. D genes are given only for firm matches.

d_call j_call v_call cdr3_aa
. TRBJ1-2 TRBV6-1 ASKKDPGGGYGYT
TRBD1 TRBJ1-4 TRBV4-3 ASSQDPGGGFGEKLF
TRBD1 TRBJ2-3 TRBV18 ASSPDRGGSDTQY
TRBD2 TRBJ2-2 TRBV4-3 ASSQDIVLAGDPGELF
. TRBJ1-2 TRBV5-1 ASSSRDNYGYT
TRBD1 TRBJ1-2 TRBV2 ASKTGTGLLHGYT
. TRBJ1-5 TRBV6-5 ASAGNQPQH
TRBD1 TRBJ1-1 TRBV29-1 SVTTGTGVHTEAF
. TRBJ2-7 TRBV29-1 SVARGMGGSYEQY
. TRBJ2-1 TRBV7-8 ASSLDSLNEQF
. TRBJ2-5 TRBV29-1 SVVSGAVQETQY
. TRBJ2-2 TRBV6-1 ASSYRDAGELF
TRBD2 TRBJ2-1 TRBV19 ASSTPGLASHEQF
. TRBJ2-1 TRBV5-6 ASSLVRPPFVNEQF
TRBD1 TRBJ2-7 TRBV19 ASGQGRGEQY
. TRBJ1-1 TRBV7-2 ASSLRGNTEAF
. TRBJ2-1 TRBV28 ASSPALGSYNEQF